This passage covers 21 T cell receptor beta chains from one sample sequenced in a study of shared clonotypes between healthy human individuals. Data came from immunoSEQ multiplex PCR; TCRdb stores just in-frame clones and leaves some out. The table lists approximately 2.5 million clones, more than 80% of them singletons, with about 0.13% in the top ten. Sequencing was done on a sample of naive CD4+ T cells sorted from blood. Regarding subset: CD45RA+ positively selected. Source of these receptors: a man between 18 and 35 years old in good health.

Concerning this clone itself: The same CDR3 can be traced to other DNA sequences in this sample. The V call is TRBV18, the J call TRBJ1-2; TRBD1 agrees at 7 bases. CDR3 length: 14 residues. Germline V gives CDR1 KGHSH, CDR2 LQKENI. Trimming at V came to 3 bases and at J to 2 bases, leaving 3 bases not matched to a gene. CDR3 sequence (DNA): TGTGCCAGCTCACCGGAACAGGGGAACTATGGCTACACCTTC. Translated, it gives CASSPEQGNYGYTF.

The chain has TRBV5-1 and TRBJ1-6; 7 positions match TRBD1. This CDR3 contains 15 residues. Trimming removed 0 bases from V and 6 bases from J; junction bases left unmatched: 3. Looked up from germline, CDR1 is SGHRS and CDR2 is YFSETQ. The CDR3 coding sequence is TGCGCCAGCAGCTTGGTCGGGACAGCTAATTCACCCCTCCACTTT. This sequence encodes CASSLVGTANSPLHF. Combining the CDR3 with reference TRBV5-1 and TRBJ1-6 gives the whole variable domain KAGVTQTPRYLIKTRGQQVTLSCSPISGHRSVSWYQQTPGQGLQFLFEYFSETQRNKGNFPGRFSGRQFSNSRSEMNVSTLELGDSALYLCASSLVGTANSPLHFGNGTRLTVT.

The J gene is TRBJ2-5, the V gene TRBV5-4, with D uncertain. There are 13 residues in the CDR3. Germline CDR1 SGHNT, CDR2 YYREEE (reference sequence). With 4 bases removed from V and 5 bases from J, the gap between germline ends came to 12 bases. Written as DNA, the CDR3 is TGTGCCAGCAGCCAAGCCCTAGGGGAGACCCAGTACTTC. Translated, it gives CASSQALGETQYF.

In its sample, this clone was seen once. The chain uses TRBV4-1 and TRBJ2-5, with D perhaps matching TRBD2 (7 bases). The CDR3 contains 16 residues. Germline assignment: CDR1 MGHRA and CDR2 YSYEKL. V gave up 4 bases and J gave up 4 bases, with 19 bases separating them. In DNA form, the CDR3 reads TGCGCCAGCAGCCCGGGGGGCGGGGACCTTTTAGAGACCCAGTACTTC. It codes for CASSPGGGDLLETQYF.

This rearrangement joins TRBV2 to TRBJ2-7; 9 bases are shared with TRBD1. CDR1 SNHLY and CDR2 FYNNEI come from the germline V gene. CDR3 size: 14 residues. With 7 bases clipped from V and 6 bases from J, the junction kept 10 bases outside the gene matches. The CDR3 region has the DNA TGTGCCAGCAACCTGGACAGGGGTGGGCCCGAGCAGTACTTC. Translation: CASNLDRGGPEQYF.

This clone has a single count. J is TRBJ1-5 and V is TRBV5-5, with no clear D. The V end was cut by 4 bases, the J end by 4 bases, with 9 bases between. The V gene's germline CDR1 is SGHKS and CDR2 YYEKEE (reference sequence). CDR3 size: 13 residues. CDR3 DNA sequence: TGTGCCAGCAGCCCGGAACCTAATCAGCCCCAGCATTTT. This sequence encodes CASSPEPNQPQHF.

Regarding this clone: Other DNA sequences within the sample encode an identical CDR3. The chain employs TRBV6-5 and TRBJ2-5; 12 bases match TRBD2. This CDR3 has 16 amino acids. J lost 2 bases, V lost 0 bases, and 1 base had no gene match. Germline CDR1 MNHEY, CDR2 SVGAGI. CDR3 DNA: TGTGCCAGCAGTTACTCCCTAGCGGGAGGGCAAGAGACCCAGTACTTC. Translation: CASSYSLAGGQETQYF.

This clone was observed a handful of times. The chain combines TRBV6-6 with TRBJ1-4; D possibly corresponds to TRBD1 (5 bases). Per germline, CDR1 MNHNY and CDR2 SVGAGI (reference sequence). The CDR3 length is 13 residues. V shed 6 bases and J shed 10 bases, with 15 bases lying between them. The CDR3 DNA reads TGTGCCAGCAGAGACGGAGGCGGGGGAAAACTGTTTTTT. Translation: CASRDGGGGKLFF.

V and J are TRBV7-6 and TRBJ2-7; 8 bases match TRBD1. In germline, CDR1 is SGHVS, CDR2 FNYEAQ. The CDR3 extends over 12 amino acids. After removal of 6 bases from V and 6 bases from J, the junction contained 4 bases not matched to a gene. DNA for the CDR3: TGTGCCAGCAGTTTCGACAGGGGCGAGCAGTACTTC. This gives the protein CASSFDRGEQYF.

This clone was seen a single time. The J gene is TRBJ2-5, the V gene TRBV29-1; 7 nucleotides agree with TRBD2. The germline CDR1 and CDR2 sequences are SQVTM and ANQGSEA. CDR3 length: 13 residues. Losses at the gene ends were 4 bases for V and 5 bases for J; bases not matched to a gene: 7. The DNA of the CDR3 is TGCAGCGTTGGAGGCGGGAGCGGTGAGACCCAGTACTTC. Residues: CSVGGGSGETQYF.

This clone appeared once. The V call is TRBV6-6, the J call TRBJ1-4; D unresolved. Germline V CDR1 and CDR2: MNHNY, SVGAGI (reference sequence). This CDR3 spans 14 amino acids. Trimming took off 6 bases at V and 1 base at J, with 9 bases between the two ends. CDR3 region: CASSLSKTNEKLFF. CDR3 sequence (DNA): TGTGCCAGCAGCCTTAGTAAAACTAATGAAAAACTGTTTTTT.

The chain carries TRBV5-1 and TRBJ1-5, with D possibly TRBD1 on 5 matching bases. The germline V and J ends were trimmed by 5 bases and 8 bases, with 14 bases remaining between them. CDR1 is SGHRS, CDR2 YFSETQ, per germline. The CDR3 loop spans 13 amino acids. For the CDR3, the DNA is TGCGCCAGCAGAGACGGGGCATCTGAGCCCCAGCATTTT. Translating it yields CASRDGASEPQHF.

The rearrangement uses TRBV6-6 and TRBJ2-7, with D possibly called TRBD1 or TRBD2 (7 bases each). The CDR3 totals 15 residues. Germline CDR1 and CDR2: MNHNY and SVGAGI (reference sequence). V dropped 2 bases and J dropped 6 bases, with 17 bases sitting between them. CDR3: CASSYQTGRGGEQYF. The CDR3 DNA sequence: TGTGCCAGCAGTTACCAGACAGGGAGGGGAGGCGAGCAGTACTTC.

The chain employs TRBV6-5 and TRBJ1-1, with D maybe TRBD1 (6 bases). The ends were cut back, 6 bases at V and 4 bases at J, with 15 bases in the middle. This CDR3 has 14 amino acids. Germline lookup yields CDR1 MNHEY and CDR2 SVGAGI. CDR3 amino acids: CASSATGGGTEAFF. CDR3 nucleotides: TGTGCCAGCAGCGCAACCGGGGGCGGCACTGAAGCTTTCTTT.

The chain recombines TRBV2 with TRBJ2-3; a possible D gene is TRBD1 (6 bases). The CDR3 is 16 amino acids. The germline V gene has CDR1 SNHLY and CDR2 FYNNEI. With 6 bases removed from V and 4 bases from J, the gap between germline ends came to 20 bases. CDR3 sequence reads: CASSLDGIAGADTQYF. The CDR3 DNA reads TGTGCCAGCAGCCTAGACGGGATAGCAGGGGCAGATACGCAGTATTTT.

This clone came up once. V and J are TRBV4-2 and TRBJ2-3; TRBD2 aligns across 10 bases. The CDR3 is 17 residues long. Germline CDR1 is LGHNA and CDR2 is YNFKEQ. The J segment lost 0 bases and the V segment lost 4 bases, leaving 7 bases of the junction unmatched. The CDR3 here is CASSLGLAVSSTDTQYF. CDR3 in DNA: TGTGCCAGCAGCCTCGGACTAGCGGTCTCTAGCACAGATACGCAGTATTTT.

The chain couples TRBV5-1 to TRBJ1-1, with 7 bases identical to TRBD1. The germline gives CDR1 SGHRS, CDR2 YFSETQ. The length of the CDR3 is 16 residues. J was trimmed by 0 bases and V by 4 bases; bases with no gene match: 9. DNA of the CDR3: TGCGCCAGCAGCCTAGGACAGGCCAACATGAACACTGAAGCTTTCTTT. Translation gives CASSLGQANMNTEAFF.

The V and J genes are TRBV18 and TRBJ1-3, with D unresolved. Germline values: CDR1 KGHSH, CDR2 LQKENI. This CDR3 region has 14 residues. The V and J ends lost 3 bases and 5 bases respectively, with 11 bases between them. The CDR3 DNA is TGTGCCAGCTCACCGTTGGATCTCAGAAACACCATATATTTT. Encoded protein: CASSPLDLRNTIYF. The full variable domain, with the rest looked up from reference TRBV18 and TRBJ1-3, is NAGVMQNPRHLVRRRGQEARLRCSPMKGHSHVYWYRQLPEEGLKFMVYLQKENIIDESGMPKERFSAEFPKEGPSILRIQQVVRGDSAAYFCASSPLDLRNTIYFGEGSWLTVV.

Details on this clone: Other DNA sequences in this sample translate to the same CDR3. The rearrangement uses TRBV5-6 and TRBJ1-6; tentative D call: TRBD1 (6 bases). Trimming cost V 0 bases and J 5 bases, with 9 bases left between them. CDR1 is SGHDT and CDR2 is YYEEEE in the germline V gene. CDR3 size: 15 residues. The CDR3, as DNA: TGTGCCAGCAGCTTGGTGGACAGAGATAATTCACCCCTCCACTTT. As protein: CASSLVDRDNSPLHF.

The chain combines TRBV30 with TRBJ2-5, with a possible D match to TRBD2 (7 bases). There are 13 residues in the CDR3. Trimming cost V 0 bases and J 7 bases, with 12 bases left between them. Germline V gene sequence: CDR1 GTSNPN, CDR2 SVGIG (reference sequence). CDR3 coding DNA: TGTGCCTGGAGTGTAGGGGGGGGAGGGACCCAGTACTTC. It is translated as CAWSVGGGGTQYF.

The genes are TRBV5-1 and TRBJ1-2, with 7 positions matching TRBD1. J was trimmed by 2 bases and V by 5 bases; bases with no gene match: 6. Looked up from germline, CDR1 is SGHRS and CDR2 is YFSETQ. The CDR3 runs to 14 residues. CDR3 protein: CASRGGQTNYGYTF. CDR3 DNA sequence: TGCGCCAGCAGGGGGGGACAGACGAACTATGGCTACACCTTC.